The 27 T cell receptor beta chains listed next were all sequenced from one sample in a study of blood T cell repertoires in COVID-19. The data were produced by immunoSEQ multiplex PCR, yet TCRdb's version contains in-frame clones alone and is incomplete. The sample has some 240,000 clones, more than 65% seen once; the top ten hold about 1.5%. Material: peripheral blood. These receptor sequences come from a woman in her 40s who had recovered from COVID-19.

The chain recombines TRBV28 with TRBJ1-1; D is ambiguous. Trimming took off 2 bases at V and 7 bases at J, with 5 bases between the two ends. Germline V gene lookup returns CDR1 MDHEN and CDR2 SYDVKM. The CDR3 has 11 residues. CDR3 protein: CASSLGLEAFF. The CDR3 DNA follows: TGTGCCAGCAGTTTAGGGCTTGAAGCTTTCTTT.

This chain joins TRBV7-9 and TRBJ1-6; 7 bases are shared with TRBD1. V was clipped by 4 bases and J by 10 bases; unmatched bases: 4. CDR3 length: 13 residues. CDR1 is SEHNR and CDR2 is FQNEAQ in the germline V gene (reference sequence). The DNA for the CDR3 is TGTGCCAGCAGCTACGACAGGGCCTCACCCCTCCACTTT. This codes for CASSYDRASPLHF.

This clone was detected only once. V usage is TRBV12-3 or TRBV12-4 and J usage is TRBJ1-2, with TRBD1 matching 7 bases. V dropped 3 bases and J dropped 9; count of bases not matched to a gene: 7. CDR3 length: 13 amino acids. Here the CDR3 DNA reads TGTGCCAGCAGTTTTTTGCAGGGGGTCCGCTACACCTTC. Residues: CASSFLQGVRYTF.

The V call is TRBV19, the J call TRBJ2-5; D call uncertain. Germline V CDR1 and CDR2: LNHDA, SQIVND (reference sequence). V was pared by 3 bases and J by 3 bases, with 8 bases between. CDR3 length: 13 residues. The CDR3 DNA reads as TGTGCCAGTAGTATCGTCATAGAAGAGACCCAGTACTTC. The encoded protein is CASSIVIEETQYF.

The rearrangement links TRBV7-9 to TRBJ1-6, with unresolved D. In germline, CDR1 is SEHNR, CDR2 FQNEAQ (reference sequence). Trimming pared 5 bases from V and 0 bases from J, leaving 5 bases between. The CDR3 is made up of 14 amino acids. CDR3 loop: CASSRSSYNSPLHF. The CDR3 DNA is TGTGCCAGCAGCCGGAGCTCCTATAATTCACCCCTCCACTTT.

CDR3 DNA sequence: TGTGCCAGCAGAAAAAGGGGCGGGGGGGTTTCCGAGCAGTACTTC. Its protein is CASRKRGGGVSEQYF. This chain uses TRBV5-8 with TRBJ2-7; TRBD2 agrees at 9 bases. CDR1 and CDR2 from the germline V gene are SGHTS and YDEGEE. V was pared by 5 bases and J by 6 bases, with 12 bases of the junction left unmatched. This CDR3 has 15 amino acids.

This clone was detected only a few times. Other DNA variants within this sample encode the same CDR3. V usage is TRBV20-1 and J usage is TRBJ2-7; a weak D match, TRBD2 (7 bases). CDR1 is DFQATT, CDR2 SNEGSKA, per germline (reference sequence). The V end was cut by 3 bases, the J end by 2 bases, with 11 bases between. This CDR3 has 13 residues. CDR3 amino acids: CSASTGGTYEQYF. As DNA, the CDR3 is TGCAGTGCTAGTACGGGGGGCACCTACGAGCAGTACTTC.

This clone was found many times. J is TRBJ2-1 and V is TRBV24-1; no clear D. The CDR3 contains 12 residues. V lost 5 bases and J lost 5, with 6 bases in between. CDR1 is KGHDR and CDR2 is SFDVKD in the germline V gene. CDR3 coding DNA: TGTGCCACCAGTGTTGGAGACAATGAGCAGTTCTTC. Its translation: CATSVGDNEQFF.

The chain links TRBV7-2 to TRBJ2-5; 10 bases agree with TRBD2. There are 16 residues in the CDR3. Trimming took 5 bases from V and 5 from J; bases not matched to a gene: 11. Per the germline V gene, CDR1 is SGHTA and CDR2 is FQGNSA. CDR3 sequence: CASSRESGGAMETQYF. The CDR3 DNA reads as TGTGCCAGCAGCCGGGAAAGCGGGGGGGCTATGGAGACCCAGTACTTC.

The chain joins TRBV24-1 to TRBJ2-5, with TRBD1 identical over 8 bases. The CDR3 spans 14 residues. Germline-derived CDR1 and CDR2 are KGHDR and SFDVKD. V gave up 3 bases and J gave up 5 bases; unmatched junction bases: 4. The CDR3 nucleotides are TGTGCCACCAGTGATCGGACAGGGTATGAGACCCAGTACTTC. Residues: CATSDRTGYETQYF.

The chain is built from TRBV7-9 and TRBJ2-2; 7 bases are shared with TRBD2. Germline CDR1 and CDR2: SEHNR and FQNEAQ (reference sequence). V lost 0 bases, J lost 3 bases, and 4 bases stayed unmatched. The CDR3 sequence is 16 residues long. The CDR3 region is CASSLASGVYTGELFF. CDR3 bases: TGTGCCAGCAGCTTAGCCAGCGGGGTGTACACCGGGGAGCTGTTTTTT.

V usage is TRBV28 and J usage is TRBJ1-1; the D is unclear. The CDR3 runs 14 residues. V lost 6 bases and J lost 8, with 19 bases in between. Germline V gene sequence: CDR1 MDHEN, CDR2 SYDVKM. The DNA of the CDR3 is TGTGCCAGCAGCTTTCCCCACGGGAGAGTGGAAGCTTTCTTT. This gives the protein CASSFPHGRVEAFF. Together with reference TRBV28 and TRBJ1-1, the CDR3 gives the full variable domain: DVKVTQSSRYLVKRTGEKVFLECVQDMDHENMFWYRQDPGLGLRLIYFSYDVKMKEKGDIPEGYSVSREKKERFSLILESASTNQTSMYLCASSFPHGRVEAFFGQGTRLTVV.

The chain joins TRBV9 to TRBJ1-1; D is possibly TRBD1 (6 bases). Trimming pared 2 bases from V and 4 bases from J, leaving 9 bases between. The CDR3 is made up of 13 amino acids. The V gene's germline CDR1 is SGDLS and CDR2 YYNGEE. The CDR3 region has the DNA TGTGCCAGCAGCGTTACAGGGTCCACTGAAGCTTTCTTT. Protein sequence: CASSVTGSTEAFF.

The rearrangement links TRBV7-3 to TRBJ2-6; 7 bases fit TRBD2. The germline V gene has CDR1 SGHTA and CDR2 FQGTGA. This CDR3 comprises 16 residues. The V and J ends lost 5 bases and 2 bases, in that order; junction bases with no gene match: 6. This chain's CDR3 is CASSPDAGAGANVLTF. The CDR3 DNA is TGTGCCAGCAGCCCCGACGCGGGGGCTGGGGCCAACGTCCTGACTTTC. The full variable domain, its missing parts supplied by reference TRBV7-3 and TRBJ2-6, is GAGVSQTPSNKVTEKGKYVELRCDPISGHTALYWYRQSLGQGPEFLIYFQGTGAADDSGLPNDRFFAVRPEGSVSTLKIQRTERGDSAVYLCASSPDAGAGANVLTFGAGSRLTVL.

V usage is TRBV12-3 or TRBV12-4 and J usage is TRBJ1-2; D not resolved. Trimming removed 3 bases at V and 6 bases at J, with 11 bases between. The CDR3 loop spans 13 amino acids. CDR3 coding DNA: TGTGCCAGCAGTTTTGAGGGTAATCATGGCTACACCTTC. This codes for CASSFEGNHGYTF.

V gene TRBV2 combines with J gene TRBJ1-2; possible D gene TRBD1, 6 bases. Germline values: CDR1 SNHLY, CDR2 FYNNEI. With 9 bases removed from V and 4 bases from J, the gap between germline ends came to 15 bases. The CDR3 extends over 13 amino acids. CDR3 bases: TGTGCCAGTTCAGCCTTGGGGGCCTATGGCTACACCTTC. The encoded protein is CASSALGAYGYTF.

This clone was observed once. The CDR3 coding sequence is TGTGCCAGCAGCGCAAGCGGGGGGCGCGATACGCAGTATTTT. It codes for CASSASGGRDTQYF. J is TRBJ2-3 and V is TRBV7-8; 9 nucleotides align to TRBD2. V shed 5 bases, J shed 6 bases, and the junction held 6 bases outside the gene matches. The CDR3 consists of 14 residues. In germline, CDR1 is SGHVS, CDR2 FQNEAQ.

The chain couples TRBV12-5 to TRBJ2-3; D may be TRBD2 (6 bases). Germline CDR1 and CDR2: LGHNT and FRNRAP. V was shortened by 3 bases and J by 0 bases, with 16 bases between the two germline ends. This CDR3 contains 17 residues. CDR3 in DNA: TGTGCTAGTGGTTTAGACGCCCCCGGGACTAGCACAGATACGCAGTATTTT. This translates into CASGLDAPGTSTDTQYF.

The chain recombines TRBV6-2 or TRBV6-3 with TRBJ2-3; 7 positions match TRBD1. Trimming cost V 4 bases and J 10 bases; bases outside gene matches: 8. Germline V lookup: CDR1 MNHEY, CDR2 SVGEGT. The length of the CDR3 is 13 residues. The CDR3 sequence is CASSSTTQGSQYF. DNA for the CDR3: TGTGCCAGCAGTTCAACAACACAGGGGTCGCAGTATTTT.

This clone occurred a few times. The gene calls are TRBV5-1 and TRBJ2-7; TRBD1 is a possible D gene (6 bases). V lost 4 bases to trimming and J lost 3 bases, with 17 bases between them. The V gene's germline CDR1 is SGHRS and CDR2 YFSETQ. The CDR3 runs to 15 residues. DNA for the CDR3: TGCGCCAGCAGCCCCAACAGGGATATTAGCTACGAGCAGTACTTC. Amino acids: CASSPNRDISYEQYF. Using reference TRBV5-1 and TRBJ2-7 for the parts outside the CDR3, the full variable domain is KAGVTQTPRYLIKTRGQQVTLSCSPISGHRSVSWYQQTPGQGLQFLFEYFSETQRNKGNFPGRFSGRQFSNSRSEMNVSTLELGDSALYLCASSPNRDISYEQYFGPGTRLTVT.

The genes are TRBV7-2 and TRBJ2-5, with D perhaps TRBD2 (5 bases). Germline V gene sequence: CDR1 SGHTA, CDR2 FQGNSA. The CDR3 spans 13 residues. V was shortened by 4 bases and J by 3 bases, with 9 bases between the two germline ends. The CDR3 here is CASSWRTEETQYF. CDR3 nucleotides: TGTGCCAGCAGCTGGAGGACGGAAGAGACCCAGTACTTC.

The rearrangement uses TRBV7-2 and TRBJ2-3, with D possibly TRBD1 on 5 matching bases. V dropped 1 base and J dropped 0 bases, with 11 bases sitting between them. Germline CDR1 is SGHTA and CDR2 is FQGNSA. This CDR3 region has 16 residues. The CDR3 is CASSLGIRESTDTQYF. In nucleotides, the CDR3 is TGTGCCAGCAGCTTAGGTATCAGGGAAAGCACAGATACGCAGTATTTT.

This clone occurred once. The rearrangement uses TRBV7-2 and TRBJ2-7; no clear D. Germline loops: CDR1 SGHTA, CDR2 FQGNSA. The CDR3 has 15 amino acids. V lost 4 bases and J lost 1, with 14 bases in between. CDR3 DNA: TGTGCCAGCAGCTCCCTTGGTCGGGTGTCCTACGAGCAGTACTTC. Amino acids: CASSSLGRVSYEQYF.

In its sample, this clone was seen a few times. The chain is built from TRBV2 and TRBJ1-5; D uncertain. The CDR3 consists of 13 residues. Germline CDR1 SNHLY, CDR2 FYNNEI. Between the trimmed V and J ends, which lost 3 bases and 2 bases, there was a span of 5 bases. Here the CDR3 reads CASSDSGNQPQHF. CDR3 in DNA: TGTGCCAGCAGTGACTCGGGCAATCAGCCCCAGCATTTT.

This chain joins TRBV7-9 and TRBJ2-7; TRBD1 might be the D (7 bases). Trimming removed 5 bases from V and 5 bases from J, with 31 bases in between. The V gene's germline CDR1 is SEHNR and CDR2 FQNEAQ (reference sequence). There are 19 residues in the CDR3. The CDR3 region has the DNA TGTGCCAGCAGCAATAGTTTTGCCTCCGGCGAGACAGGGAGGAACGAGCAGTACTTC. Its protein is CASSNSFASGETGRNEQYF.

The chain is built from TRBV29-1 and TRBJ2-2; 10 nucleotides match TRBD2. There are 18 residues in the CDR3. Trimming took 7 bases from V and 2 from J; bases not matched to a gene: 16. CDR1 and CDR2 from the germline V gene are SQVTM and ANQGSEA. The CDR3 sequence: CSATPRLAGDINTGELFF. DNA of the CDR3: TGCAGCGCCACGCCTCGGCTAGCGGGGGACATAAACACCGGGGAGCTGTTTTTT.

The chain carries TRBV7-2 and TRBJ2-5; 9 positions match TRBD2. Trimming at V came to 3 bases and at J to 5 bases, leaving 13 bases not matched to a gene. CDR3 length: 17 amino acids. The germline V gene encodes CDR1 SGHTA and CDR2 FQGNSA. In DNA, the CDR3 is TGTGCCAGCAGCTTGTTTGCTAGCGGGGCACAAGGGGAGACCCAGTACTTC. Protein: CASSLFASGAQGETQYF.